The 16 T cell receptor beta chains in this list originate from one sample, sequenced in a study of T-cell reconstitution after alpha-beta-depleted transplantation in children. Researchers prepared the TCRbeta library using unique molecular identifiers, the study reports. TCRdb itself ran the PCR reads through MiXCR, one entry per CDR3 protein. This table has around 78,000 distinct CDR3 sequences, 14% appearing once. The sample was PBMCs, mostly from graft donor cells, taken 180 days after TCRalphabeta/CD19-depleted stem cell transplant. Receptors originate from a male patient aged 2-9 years who had a stem cell transplant for acute lymphoblastic leukemia, so the T cells may come from the graft donor.

The chain employs TRBV4-3 and TRBJ1-2; no clear D. The V end lost 0 bases, the J end lost 5 bases, and 7 bases lay between the germline ends. The CDR3 covers 13 residues. The germline V gene has CDR1 LGHNA and CDR2 YSLEER. CDR3 in DNA: TGCGCCAGCAGCCAAGATCCCAAATATGGCTACACCTTC. It is translated as CASSQDPKYGYTF.

This clonotype appeared many times. The genes are TRBV5-1 and TRBJ2-6; D may be TRBD1 (7 bases). The CDR3 length is 18 residues. The germline V gene encodes CDR1 SGHRS and CDR2 YFSETQ. Trimming left V 3 bases short and J 0 bases short, with 16 bases between. CDR3 sequence (DNA): TGCGCCAGCAGCTGGGGGGACAGACTGGGCTCTGGGGCCAACGTCCTGACTTTC. Translating gives CASSWGDRLGSGANVLTF.

This clonotype was recorded a few times. This chain joins TRBV7-9 and TRBJ2-6; D is undetermined. Trimming shortened V by 7 bases and J by 4 bases, and 8 bases separated the two germline ends. Germline V gives CDR1 SEHNR, CDR2 FQNEAQ (reference sequence). The CDR3 runs to 13 residues. The CDR3 bases are TGTGCCAGCATTGCCTCAGGGGCCAACGTCCTGACTTTC. Translating gives CASIASGANVLTF.

The chain joins TRBV20-1 to TRBJ1-1; D is unclear. This CDR3 spans 14 amino acids. Trimming pared 2 bases from V and 4 bases from J, leaving 14 bases between. From germline, CDR1 is DFQATT and CDR2 SNEGSKA (reference sequence). In DNA form, the CDR3 reads TGCAGTGCTAGATGGCCCCCTTGGAGCACTGAAGCTTTCTTT. Protein product: CSARWPPWSTEAFF.

As concerns this clonotype: A junction end diverges from the germline sequence, so it may reflect a read error. The chain is built from TRBV4-3 and TRBJ2-7; possible D gene TRBD1, 5 bases. The CDR3 totals 15 residues. Germline V lookup: CDR1 LGHNA, CDR2 YSLEER. CDR3: CASSQDRGATYEQSF. The CDR3 DNA reads as TGCGCCAGCAGCCAAGATCGTGGGGCCACCTACGAGCAGTCCTTC.

This clonotype was seen only a few times. The V gene is TRBV5-1, the J gene TRBJ1-4, with 8 bases matching TRBD1. Germline V CDR1 and CDR2: SGHRS, YFSETQ. Trimming took 0 bases from V and 5 from J; bases not matched to a gene: 0. This CDR3 region has 14 residues. CDR3 loop: CASSLGQGNEKLFF. Written as DNA, the CDR3 is TGCGCCAGCAGCTTGGGACAGGGGAATGAAAAACTGTTTTTT.

This chain links TRBV11-1 with TRBJ2-2; 10 bases are shared with TRBD1. Germline V CDR1 and CDR2: SGHAT, FQDESV (reference sequence). V lost 3 bases, J lost 2 bases, and 9 bases stayed unmatched. The CDR3 loop spans 18 amino acids. The CDR3 coding sequence is TGTGCCAGCAGCTTTCGGCACGGGACAGGGGTAAACACCGGGGAGCTGTTTTTT. Its protein product is CASSFRHGTGVNTGELFF.

This clonotype was detected only a few times. The J gene is TRBJ1-4, the V gene TRBV6-1; D remains unclear. Between the trimmed V and J ends, which lost 5 bases and 0 bases, there was a span of 10 bases. The CDR3 runs to 15 residues. Germline V gene sequence: CDR1 MNHNS, CDR2 SASEGT. CDR3 residues: CASSPARATNEKLFF. The CDR3 coding sequence is TGTGCCAGCAGTCCCGCTAGGGCAACTAATGAAAAACTGTTTTTT.

The V gene is TRBV19, the J gene TRBJ1-1; the match to TRBD1 covers 7 bases. The CDR3 runs to 14 residues. Per the germline V gene, CDR1 is LNHDA and CDR2 is SQIVND (reference sequence). The V and J ends lost 4 bases and 4 bases, in that order; junction bases with no gene match: 6. DNA for the CDR3: TGTGCCAGTAGTAACAGGGGATTTGGCACTGAAGCTTTCTTT. Translated, it gives CASSNRGFGTEAFF.

This clonotype was counted between two and nine times. V usage is TRBV4-2 and J usage is TRBJ1-3, with D maybe TRBD1 (5 bases). Trimming removed 4 bases at V and 4 bases at J, with 17 bases between. Per germline, CDR1 LGHNA and CDR2 YNFKEQ. The CDR3 contains 16 residues. The CDR3 here is CASSRRDAQEGNTIYF. The CDR3 bases are TGTGCCAGCAGCCGACGGGACGCTCAGGAAGGAAACACCATATATTTT.

The CDR3 reads CSASAFHRAPSYEQYF. DNA for the CDR3: TGCAGTGCTAGCGCCTTCCACAGGGCTCCCTCCTACGAGCAGTACTTC. The gene calls are TRBV20-1 and TRBJ2-7; TRBD1 is a possible D gene (6 bases). CDR3 size: 16 residues. The germline V and J ends were trimmed by 3 bases and 0 bases, with 18 bases remaining between them. Germline V gene sequence: CDR1 DFQATT, CDR2 SNEGSKA (reference sequence).

This clonotype appeared a few times. The CDR3 spells CGGGTNYGYTF. The CDR3 nucleotides are TGCGGTGGAGGGACTAACTATGGCTACACCTTC. The chain joins TRBV20-1 to TRBJ1-2; D is unclear. The CDR3 sequence is 11 residues long. Germline CDR1 reads DFQATT; CDR2 reads SNEGSKA (reference sequence).

This clonotype turned up a few times. The rearrangement uses TRBV6-2 or TRBV6-3 and TRBJ1-2; D might be TRBD1 (5 bases). The CDR3 is 14 residues long. CDR1 and CDR2 from the germline V gene are MNHEY and SVGEGT. V dropped 5 bases and J dropped 2 bases, with 12 bases sitting between them. This chain's CDR3 is CASSPRGGNYGYTF. The CDR3 DNA is TGTGCCAGCAGTCCCCGGGGGGGGAACTATGGCTACACCTTC.

The V gene is TRBV30, the J gene TRBJ2-1; D perhaps matches TRBD2 (6 bases). With 3 bases removed from V and 9 bases from J, the gap between germline ends came to 15 bases. Looked up from germline, CDR1 is GTSNPN and CDR2 is SVGIG (reference sequence). The CDR3 consists of 13 residues. The chain's CDR3 is CAWSPGPSAEQFF. CDR3 nucleotide sequence: TGTGCCTGGAGCCCCGGCCCTAGCGCTGAGCAGTTCTTC.

This clonotype is medium-sized within its sample. The V gene is TRBV20-1, the J gene TRBJ2-5; maybe TRBD2 (5 bases). Germline CDR1 and CDR2: DFQATT and SNEGSKA (reference sequence). With 6 bases removed from V and 1 base from J, the gap between germline ends came to 6 bases. This CDR3 is 11 amino acids long. The CDR3 sequence is CSARGQETQYF. The CDR3 DNA reads as TGCAGTGCCCGGGGCCAAGAGACCCAGTACTTC.

The chain has TRBV9 and TRBJ2-1; D not resolved. The CDR3 runs 15 residues. Germline lookup yields CDR1 SGDLS and CDR2 YYNGEE. Trimming left V 0 bases short and J 1 base short, with 8 bases between. CDR3 nucleotides: TGTGCCAGCAGCGTAGAGCCGGGTTCCTACAATGAGCAGTTCTTC. It yields the protein CASSVEPGSYNEQFF.